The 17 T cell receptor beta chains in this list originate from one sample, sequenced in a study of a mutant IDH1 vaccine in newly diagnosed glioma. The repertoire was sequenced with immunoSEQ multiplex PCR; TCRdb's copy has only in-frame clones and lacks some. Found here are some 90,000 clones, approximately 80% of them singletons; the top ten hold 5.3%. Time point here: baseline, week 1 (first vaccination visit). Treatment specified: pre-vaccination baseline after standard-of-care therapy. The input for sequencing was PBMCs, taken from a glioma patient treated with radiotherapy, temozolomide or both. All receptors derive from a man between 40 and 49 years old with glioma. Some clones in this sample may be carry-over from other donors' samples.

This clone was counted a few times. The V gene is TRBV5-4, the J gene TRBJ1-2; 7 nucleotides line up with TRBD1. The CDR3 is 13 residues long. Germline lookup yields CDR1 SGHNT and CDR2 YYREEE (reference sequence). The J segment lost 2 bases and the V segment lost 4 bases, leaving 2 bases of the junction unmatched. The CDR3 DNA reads TGTGCCAGCAGCCGGGACAGCAACTATGGCTACACCTTC. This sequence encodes CASSRDSNYGYTF.

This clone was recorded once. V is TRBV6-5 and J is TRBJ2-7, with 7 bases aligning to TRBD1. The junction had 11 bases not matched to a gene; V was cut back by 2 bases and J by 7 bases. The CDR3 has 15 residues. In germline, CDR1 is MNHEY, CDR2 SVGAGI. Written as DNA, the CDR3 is TGTGCCAGCAGTTACGGTCGACAGGGCCTCGGGGAGCAGTACTTC. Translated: CASSYGRQGLGEQYF.

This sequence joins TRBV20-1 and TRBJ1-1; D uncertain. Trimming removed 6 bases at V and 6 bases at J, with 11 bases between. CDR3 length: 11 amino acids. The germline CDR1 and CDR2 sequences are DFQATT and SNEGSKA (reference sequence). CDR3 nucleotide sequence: TGCAGTGCGGGCGGGCGGGCTGAAGCTTTCTTT. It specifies CSAGGRAEAFF.

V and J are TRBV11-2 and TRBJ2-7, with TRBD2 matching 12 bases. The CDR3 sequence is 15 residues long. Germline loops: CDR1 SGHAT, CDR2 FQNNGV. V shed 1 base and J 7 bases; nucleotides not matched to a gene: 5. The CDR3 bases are TGTGCCAGCAGCTTAGTGTCTAGCGGGGGGGGTGAGCAGTACTTC. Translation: CASSLVSSGGGEQYF.

The CDR3 DNA is TGTGCCAGCAGCTTAGGGCTAGCGGGGTGGGAGCAGTACTTC. As protein: CASSLGLAGWEQYF. The chain is built from TRBV7-2 and TRBJ2-7, with 9 bases lining up with TRBD2. This CDR3 has 14 residues. The ends lost 1 base at V and 7 bases at J; junction bases unmatched: 5. CDR1 and CDR2 from the germline V gene are SGHTA and FQGNSA. The full variable domain, completed using reference TRBV7-2 and TRBJ2-7, is GAGVSQSPSNKVTEKGKDVELRCDPISGHTALYWYRQSLGQGLEFLIYFQGNSAPDKSGLPSDRFSAERTGGSVSTLTIQRTQQEDSAVYLCASSLGLAGWEQYFGPGTRLTVT.

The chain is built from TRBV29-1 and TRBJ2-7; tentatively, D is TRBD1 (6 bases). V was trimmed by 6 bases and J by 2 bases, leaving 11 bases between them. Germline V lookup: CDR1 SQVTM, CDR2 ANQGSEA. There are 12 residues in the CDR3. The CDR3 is CSVLTGPYEQYF. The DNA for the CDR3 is TGCAGCGTGTTGACAGGCCCCTACGAGCAGTACTTC.

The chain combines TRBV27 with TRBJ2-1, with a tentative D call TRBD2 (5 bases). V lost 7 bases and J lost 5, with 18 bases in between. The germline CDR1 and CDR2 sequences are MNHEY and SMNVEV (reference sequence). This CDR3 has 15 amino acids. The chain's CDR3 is CASTGRSGIHNEQFF. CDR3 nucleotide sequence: TGTGCCAGCACCGGTAGATCCGGGATACACAATGAGCAGTTCTTC.

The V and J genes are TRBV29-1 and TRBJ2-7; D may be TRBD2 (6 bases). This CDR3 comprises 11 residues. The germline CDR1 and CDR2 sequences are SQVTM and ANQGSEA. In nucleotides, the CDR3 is TGCTCAGGAGGGCAGGGAAGGGAGCAGTACTTC. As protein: CSGGQGREQYF.

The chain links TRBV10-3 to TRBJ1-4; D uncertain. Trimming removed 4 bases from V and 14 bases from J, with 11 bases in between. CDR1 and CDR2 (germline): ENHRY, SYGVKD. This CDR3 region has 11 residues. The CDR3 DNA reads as TGTGCCATCAGTGGAGGCGGGGATCTGTTTTTT. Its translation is CAISGGGDLFF.

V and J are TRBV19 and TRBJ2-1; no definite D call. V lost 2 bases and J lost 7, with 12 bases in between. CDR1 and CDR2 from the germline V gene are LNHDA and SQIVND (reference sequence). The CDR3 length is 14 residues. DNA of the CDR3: TGTGCCAGTAGTATATCAGGAAGCCCTAATGAGCAGTTCTTC. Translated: CASSISGSPNEQFF.

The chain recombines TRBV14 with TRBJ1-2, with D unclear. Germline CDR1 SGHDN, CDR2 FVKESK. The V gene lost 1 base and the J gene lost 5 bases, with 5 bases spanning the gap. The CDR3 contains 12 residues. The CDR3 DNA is TGTGCCAGCAGCCAAGGGCAGTATGGCTACACCTTC. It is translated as CASSQGQYGYTF.

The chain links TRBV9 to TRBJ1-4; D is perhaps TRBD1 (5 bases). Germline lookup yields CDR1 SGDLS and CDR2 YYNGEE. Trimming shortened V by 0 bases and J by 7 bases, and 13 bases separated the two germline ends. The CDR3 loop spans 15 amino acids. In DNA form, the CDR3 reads TGTGCCAGCAGCGTAGGATGGGGCGCGGGTGAAAAACTGTTTTTT. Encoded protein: CASSVGWGAGEKLFF.

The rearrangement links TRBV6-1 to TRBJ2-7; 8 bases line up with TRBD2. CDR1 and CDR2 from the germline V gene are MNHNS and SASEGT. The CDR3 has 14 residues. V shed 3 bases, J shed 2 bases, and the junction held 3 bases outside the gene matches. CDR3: CASSDSGGTYEQYF. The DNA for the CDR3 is TGTGCCAGCAGTGATTCGGGAGGGACCTACGAGCAGTACTTC.

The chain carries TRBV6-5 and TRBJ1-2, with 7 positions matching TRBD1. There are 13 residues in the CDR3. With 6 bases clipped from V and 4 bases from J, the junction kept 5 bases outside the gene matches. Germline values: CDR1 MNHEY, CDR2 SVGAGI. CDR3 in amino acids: CASREGQRYGYTF. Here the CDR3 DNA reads TGTGCCAGCAGAGAGGGACAGCGCTATGGCTACACCTTC.

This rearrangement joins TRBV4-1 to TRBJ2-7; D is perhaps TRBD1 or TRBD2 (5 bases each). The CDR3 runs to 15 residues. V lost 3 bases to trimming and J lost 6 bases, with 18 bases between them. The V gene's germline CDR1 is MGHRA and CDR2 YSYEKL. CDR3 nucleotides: TGCGCCAGCAGCCACTACCGGGACGGTGGAACCGAGCAGTACTTC. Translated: CASSHYRDGGTEQYF.

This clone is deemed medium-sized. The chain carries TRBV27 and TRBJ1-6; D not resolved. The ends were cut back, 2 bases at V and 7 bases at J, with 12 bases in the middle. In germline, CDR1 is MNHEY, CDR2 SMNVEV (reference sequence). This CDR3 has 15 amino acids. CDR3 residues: CASSLRSRGNSPLHF. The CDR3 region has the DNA TGTGCCAGCAGTTTACGGTCGCGGGGAAATTCACCCCTCCACTTT.

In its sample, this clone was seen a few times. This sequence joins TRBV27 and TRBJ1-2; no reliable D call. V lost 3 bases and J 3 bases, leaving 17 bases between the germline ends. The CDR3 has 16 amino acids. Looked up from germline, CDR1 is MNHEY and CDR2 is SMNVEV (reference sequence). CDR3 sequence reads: CASSFKWAGGYYGYTF. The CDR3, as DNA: TGTGCCAGCAGTTTCAAATGGGCGGGCGGATACTATGGCTACACCTTC.